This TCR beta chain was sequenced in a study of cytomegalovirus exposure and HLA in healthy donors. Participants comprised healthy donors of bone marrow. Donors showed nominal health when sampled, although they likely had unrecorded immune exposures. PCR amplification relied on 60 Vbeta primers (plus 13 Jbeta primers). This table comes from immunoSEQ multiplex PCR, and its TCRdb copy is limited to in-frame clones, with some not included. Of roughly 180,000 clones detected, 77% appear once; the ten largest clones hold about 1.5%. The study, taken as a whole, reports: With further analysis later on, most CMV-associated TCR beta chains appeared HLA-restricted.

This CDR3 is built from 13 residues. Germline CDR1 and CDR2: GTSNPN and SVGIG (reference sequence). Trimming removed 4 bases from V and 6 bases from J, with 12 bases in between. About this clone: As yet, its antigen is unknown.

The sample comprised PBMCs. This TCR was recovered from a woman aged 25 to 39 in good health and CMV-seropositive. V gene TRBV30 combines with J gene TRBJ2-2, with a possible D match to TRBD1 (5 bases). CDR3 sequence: CAWTPRGSGELFF. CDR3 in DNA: TGTGCCTGGACCCCTAGGGGTTCCGGGGAGCTGTTTTTT.